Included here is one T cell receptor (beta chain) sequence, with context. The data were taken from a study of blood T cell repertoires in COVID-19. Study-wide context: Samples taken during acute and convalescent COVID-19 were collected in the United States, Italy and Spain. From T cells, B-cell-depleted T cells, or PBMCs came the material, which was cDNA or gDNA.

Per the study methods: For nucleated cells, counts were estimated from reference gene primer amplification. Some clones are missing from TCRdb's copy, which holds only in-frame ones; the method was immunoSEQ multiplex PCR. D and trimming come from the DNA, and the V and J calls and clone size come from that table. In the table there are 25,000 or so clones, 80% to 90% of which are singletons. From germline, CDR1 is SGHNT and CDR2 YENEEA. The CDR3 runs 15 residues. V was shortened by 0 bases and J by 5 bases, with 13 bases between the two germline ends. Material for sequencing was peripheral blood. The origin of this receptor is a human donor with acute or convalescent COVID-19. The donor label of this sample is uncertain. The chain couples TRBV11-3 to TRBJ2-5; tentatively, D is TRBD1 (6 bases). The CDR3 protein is CASSLDNREGETQYF. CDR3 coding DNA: TGTGCCAGCAGCTTAGATAACAGGGAAGGGGAGACCCAGTACTTC.